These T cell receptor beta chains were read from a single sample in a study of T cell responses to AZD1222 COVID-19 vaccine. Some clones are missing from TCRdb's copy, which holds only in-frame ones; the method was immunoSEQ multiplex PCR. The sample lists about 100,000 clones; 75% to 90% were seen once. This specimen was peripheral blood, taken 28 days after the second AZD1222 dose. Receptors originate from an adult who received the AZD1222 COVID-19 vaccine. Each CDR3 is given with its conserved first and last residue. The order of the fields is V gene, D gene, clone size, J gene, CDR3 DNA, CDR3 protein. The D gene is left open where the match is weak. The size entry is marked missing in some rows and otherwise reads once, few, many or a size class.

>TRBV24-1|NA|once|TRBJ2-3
TGTGCCACCAGTGACCTTACCGACAGTACAGATACGCAGTATTTT
CATSDLTDSTDTQYF
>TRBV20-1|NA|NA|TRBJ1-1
TGCAGTGCCCGCCCTGGTACTGAAGCTTTCTTT
CSARPGTEAFF
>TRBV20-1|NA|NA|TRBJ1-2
TGCAGTGCGATGACAGGAAATGGCTACACCTTC
CSAMTGNGYTF
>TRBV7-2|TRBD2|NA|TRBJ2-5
TGTGCCAGCAGCTTACGGGTAGCGGGGGAAGAGACCCAGTACTTC
CASSLRVAGEETQYF
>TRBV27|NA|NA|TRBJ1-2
TGTGCCAGCAGTTTAGTACCAGGGGCGCCCTATGGCTACACCTTC
CASSLVPGAPYGYTF
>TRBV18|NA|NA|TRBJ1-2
TGTGCCAGCTCACCCGGACAGCAAAACTATGGCTACACCTTC
CASSPGQQNYGYTF
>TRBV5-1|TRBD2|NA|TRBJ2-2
TGCGCCAGCAGCTTGATTCCTGGGGGGGACACCGGGGAGCTGTTTTTT
CASSLIPGGDTGELFF
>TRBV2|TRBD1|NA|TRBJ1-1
TGTGCCAGCAGGGGGGAGACAGGGTTGGATGCTTTCTTT
CASRGETGLDAFF
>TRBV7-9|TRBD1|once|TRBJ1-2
TGTGCCAGCAGCTCCCCGAACAGGGGGCTAGGGGGCTACACCTTC
CASSSPNRGLGGYTF
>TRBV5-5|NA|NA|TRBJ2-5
TGTGCCAGCAGCTTTTCTTATTCGGGGTCAGGAGAGACCCAGTACTTC
CASSFSYSGSGETQYF
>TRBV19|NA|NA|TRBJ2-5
TGTGCCAGTAGTATATCGGCAGTCCAAGAGACCCAGTACTTC
CASSISAVQETQYF
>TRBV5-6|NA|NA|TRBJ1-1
TGTGCCAGCAGCTTGGCAGCTGAAGCTTTCTTT
CASSLAAEAFF
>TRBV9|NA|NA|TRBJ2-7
TGTGCCAGCAGCGCCCGGACCGGGCGGGCGGTCGAGCAGTACTTC
CASSARTGRAVEQYF
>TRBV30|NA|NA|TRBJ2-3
TGTGCCTGGAGCAATCTCAATACGCAGTATTTT
CAWSNLNTQYF
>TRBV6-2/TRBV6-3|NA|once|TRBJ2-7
TGTGCCAGCAGTTACTCGGGGGGGCCGGGGGAGCAGTACTTC
CASSYSGGPGEQYF